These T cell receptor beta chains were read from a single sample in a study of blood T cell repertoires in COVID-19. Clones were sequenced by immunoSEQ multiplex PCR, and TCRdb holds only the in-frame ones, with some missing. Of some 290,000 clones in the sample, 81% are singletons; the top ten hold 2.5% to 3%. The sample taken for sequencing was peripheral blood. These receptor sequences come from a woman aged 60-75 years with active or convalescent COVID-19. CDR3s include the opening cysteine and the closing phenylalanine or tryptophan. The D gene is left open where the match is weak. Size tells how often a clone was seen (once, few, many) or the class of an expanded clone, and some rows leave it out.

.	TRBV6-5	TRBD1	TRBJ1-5	CASRPLTGSDQPQHF	TGTGCCAGCAGACCCCTGACAGGGTCTGATCAGCCCCAGCATTTT
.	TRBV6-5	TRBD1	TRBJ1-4	CASSKDRVDEKLFF	TGTGCCAGCAGTAAGGACAGGGTAGATGAAAAACTGTTTTTT
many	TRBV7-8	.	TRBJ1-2	CASSFRMTGSNYGYTF	TGTGCCAGCAGCTTCCGAATGACTGGTTCCAACTATGGCTACACCTTC
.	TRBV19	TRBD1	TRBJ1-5	CASSMGQYSNQPQHF	TGTGCCAGTAGTATGGGACAGTATAGCAATCAGCCCCAGCATTTT
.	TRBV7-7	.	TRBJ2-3	CASSLSRVDTQYF	TGTGCCAGCAGCTTAAGTCGCGTCGATACGCAGTATTTT
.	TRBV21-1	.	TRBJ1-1	CASSKGSEQGMNTEAFF	TGTGCCAGCAGCAAAGGGAGTGAACAGGGCATGAACACTGAAGCTTTCTTT
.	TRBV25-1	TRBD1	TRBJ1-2	CAPTGGLINYGYTF	TGTGCCCCAACAGGGGGATTAATTAACTATGGCTACACCTTC
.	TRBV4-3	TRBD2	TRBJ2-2	CASSQELAGGPGELFF	TGCGCCAGCAGCCAAGAACTAGCGGGGGGGCCCGGGGAGCTGTTTTTT
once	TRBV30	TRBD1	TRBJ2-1	CAFGRTGSYNEQFF	TGTGCCTTTGGAAGGACAGGATCCTACAATGAGCAGTTCTTC
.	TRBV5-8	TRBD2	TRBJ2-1	CASSFGLAGGPEQFF	TGTGCCAGCAGCTTCGGACTAGCGGGAGGGCCTGAGCAGTTCTTC
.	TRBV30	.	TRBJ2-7	CAWSVKDQVVGTYEQYF	TGTGCCTGGAGTGTAAAGGATCAGGTGGTCGGTACCTACGAGCAGTACTTC
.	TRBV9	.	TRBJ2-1	CASSVDGGYNEQFF	TGTGCCAGCAGCGTAGATGGGGGGTACAATGAGCAGTTCTTC
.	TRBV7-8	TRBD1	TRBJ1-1	CASSPTRTLRGGKRTEAFF	TGTGCCAGCAGCCCCACCCGCACTCTGAGAGGGGGCAAGAGGACTGAAGCTTTCTTT
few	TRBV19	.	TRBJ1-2	CASSSQTGSFYGYTF	TGTGCCAGTAGCTCGCAAACAGGGAGCTTCTATGGCTACACCTTC
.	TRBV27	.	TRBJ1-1	CASNSNQGNTEAFF	TGTGCCAGCAACTCTAACCAGGGGAACACTGAAGCTTTCTTT
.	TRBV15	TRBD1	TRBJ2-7	CATSRGDRGYEQYF	TGTGCCACCAGCAGGGGGGACAGGGGCTACGAGCAGTACTTC
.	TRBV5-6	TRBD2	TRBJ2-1	CASSETASGAVSEQFF	TGTGCCAGCAGCGAGACGGCTAGCGGGGCTGTTTCTGAGCAGTTCTTC
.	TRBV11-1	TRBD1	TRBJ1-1	CASSLQGVQTEAFF	TGTGCCAGCAGCCTGCAGGGGGTTCAGACTGAAGCTTTCTTT
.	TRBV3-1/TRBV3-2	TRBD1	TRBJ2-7	CASSGTGGTYEQYF	TGTGCCAGCAGCGGGACAGGGGGTACCTACGAGCAGTACTTC
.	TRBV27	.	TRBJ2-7	CASSPQVSSYEQYF	TGTGCCAGCAGCCCTCAGGTGAGCTCCTACGAGCAGTACTTC
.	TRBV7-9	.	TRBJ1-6	CASSGGSSYNSPLHF	TGTGCCAGCAGCGGGGGGAGCTCCTATAATTCACCCCTCCACTTT
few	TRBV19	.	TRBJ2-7	CASSILAGSSYEQYF	TGTGCCAGTAGTATTCTGGCGGGGTCCTCCTACGAGCAGTACTTC
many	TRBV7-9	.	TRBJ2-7	CASSLGRVLHEQYF	TGTGCCAGCAGCTTAGGGAGGGTGTTGCACGAGCAGTACTTC
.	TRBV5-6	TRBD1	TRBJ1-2	CASTARGGSGYGYTF	TGTGCCAGCACCGCCCGAGGGGGCTCAGGATATGGCTACACCTTC
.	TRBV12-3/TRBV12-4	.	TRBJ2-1	CASTGVGYEQFF	TGTGCCAGCACCGGGGTAGGGTATGAGCAGTTCTTC
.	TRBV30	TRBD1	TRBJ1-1	CAWSRQGNTEAFF	TGTGCCTGGAGCCGACAGGGGAACACTGAAGCTTTCTTT
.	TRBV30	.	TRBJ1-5	CAWSVRKGGRGDQPQHF	TGTGCCTGGAGTGTACGGAAGGGAGGGAGGGGGGATCAGCCCCAGCATTTT
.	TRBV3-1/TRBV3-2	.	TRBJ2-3	CASSQGVVLLYF	TGTGCCAGCAGCCAAGGAGTGGTCCTCTTGTATTTT
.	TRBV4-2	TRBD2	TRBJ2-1	CASSQEASGAGDEQFF	TGTGCCAGCAGCCAAGAGGCTAGCGGGGCCGGGGATGAGCAGTTCTTC
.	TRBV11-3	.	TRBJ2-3	CASSLETSTDTQYF	TGTGCCAGCAGCTTAGAGACTAGCACAGATACGCAGTATTTT
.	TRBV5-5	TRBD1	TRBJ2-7	CASSVNRGRLIYEQYF	TGTGCCAGCAGCGTCAACAGGGGGCGCTTAATCTACGAGCAGTACTTC
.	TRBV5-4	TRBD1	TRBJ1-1	CASSFRQGAGTEAFF	TGTGCCAGCAGCTTTAGACAGGGGGCGGGCACTGAAGCTTTCTTT
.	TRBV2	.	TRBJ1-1	CASSEPISGEQRTEAFF	TGTGCCAGCAGTGAACCAATAAGCGGCGAACAACGAACTGAAGCTTTCTTT
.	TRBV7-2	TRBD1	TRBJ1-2	CASSLGGTAFPNYGYTF	TGTGCCAGCAGCTTAGGCGGGACAGCTTTTCCTAACTATGGCTACACCTTC
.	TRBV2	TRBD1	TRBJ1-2	CASRVQGPGNYGYTF	TGTGCCAGCAGAGTACAGGGGCCGGGTAACTATGGCTACACCTTC
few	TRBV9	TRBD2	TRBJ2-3	CASSALAGGGSTDTQYF	TGTGCCAGCAGCGCACTAGCGGGGGGGGGTAGCACAGATACGCAGTATTTT
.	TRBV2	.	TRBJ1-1	CASSGRPLNTEAFF	TGTGCCAGCAGTGGCAGGCCGTTGAACACTGAAGCTTTCTTT
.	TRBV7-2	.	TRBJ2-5	CASSLLGGSLQETQYF	TGTGCCAGCAGCCTCCTGGGAGGCAGCCTTCAAGAGACCCAGTACTTC
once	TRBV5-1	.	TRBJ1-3	CASSLTGPSGNTIYF	TGCGCCAGCAGCCTTACAGGGCCCTCTGGAAACACCATATATTTT
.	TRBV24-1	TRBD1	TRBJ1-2	CATIPPAKQGDGYTF	TGTGCCACCATCCCCCCCGCCAAACAGGGGGATGGCTACACCTTC
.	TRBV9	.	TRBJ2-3	CASSDLRADTQYF	TGTGCCAGCAGCGATTTGAGGGCAGATACGCAGTATTTT
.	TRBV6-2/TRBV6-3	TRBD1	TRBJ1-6	CASSSRGQGRSPLHF	TGTGCCAGCAGTTCTAGGGGACAGGGACGTTCACCCCTCCACTTT
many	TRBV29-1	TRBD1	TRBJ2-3	CSVEGVRGLSTDTQYF	TGCAGCGTTGAGGGGGTAAGGGGGCTTAGCACAGATACGCAGTATTTT
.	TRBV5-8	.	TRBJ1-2	CASSLALTGRLYGYTF	TGTGCCAGCAGCTTGGCCTTAACAGGGCGCCTCTATGGCTACACCTTC
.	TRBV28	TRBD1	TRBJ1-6	CASSSQGTYNSPLHF	TGTGCCAGCAGTTCACAGGGGACCTATAATTCACCCCTCCACTTT
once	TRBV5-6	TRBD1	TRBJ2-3	CASSLGTRDSFTDTQYF	TGTGCCAGCAGCTTGGGCACCCGGGACAGCTTCACAGATACGCAGTATTTT
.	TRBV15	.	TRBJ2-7	CATSRGGGGVYEQYF	TGTGCCACCAGCAGAGGGGGCGGGGGCGTCTACGAGCAGTACTTC
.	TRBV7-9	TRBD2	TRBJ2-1	CASSSRGSSYNEQFF	TGTGCCAGCAGCTCGCGGGGGAGCTCCTACAATGAGCAGTTCTTC
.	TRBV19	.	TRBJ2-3	CASSVPLRAGKGNTQYF	TGTGCCAGTAGTGTCCCTCTTAGGGCGGGGAAAGGGAATACGCAGTATTTT
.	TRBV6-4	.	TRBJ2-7	CASGTGWTYEQYF	TGTGCCAGCGGAACAGGGTGGACCTACGAGCAGTACTTC
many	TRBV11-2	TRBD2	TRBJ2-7	CASSPDSGGAEQYF	TGTGCCAGCAGCCCCGATAGCGGGGGGGCTGAGCAGTACTTC
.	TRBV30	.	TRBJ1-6	CAWSFVGVNSPLHF	TGTGCCTGGAGCTTTGTGGGCGTGAATTCACCCCTCCACTTT
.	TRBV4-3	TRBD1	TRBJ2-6	CASSQGTGWGSGANVLTF	TGCGCCAGCAGCCAGGGGACAGGGTGGGGGTCTGGGGCCAACGTCCTGACTTTC
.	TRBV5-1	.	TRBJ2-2	CASSLRSRASNTGELFF	TGCGCCAGCAGCTTGCGTTCGAGAGCGTCGAACACCGGGGAGCTGTTTTTT
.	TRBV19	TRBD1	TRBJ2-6	CASSSQGAPGANVLTF	TGTGCCAGTAGTTCACAGGGGGCGCCTGGGGCCAACGTCCTGACTTTC